The text below deals with one TCR beta chain. The sample comes from a study of blood T cell repertoires in COVID-19. Study background: Italy, Spain and the United States were the sources of the convalescent and acute COVID-19 samples. T cells, B-cell-depleted T cells, or PBMCs provided the cDNA or gDNA that served as material.

Original handling: Amplification of reference gene primers provided the estimated nucleated cell counts. Sequencing used immunoSEQ multiplex PCR; TCRdb keeps in-frame clones, though not all of them. V and J calls plus clone size are reproduced from that table; the DNA served to infer D and trimming. The table records under 200,000 clones, roughly four fifths of them present only once. Germline V gives CDR1 SGHTA, CDR2 FQGNSA. V was shortened by 4 bases and J by 5 bases, with 9 bases between the two germline ends. CDR3 size: 13 residues. The sequence derives from a woman at least 80 years old with acute or convalescent COVID-19. This chain joins TRBV7-2 and TRBJ2-4; no definite D call. Sequenced material: peripheral blood. CDR3 sequence reads: CASSSFPENIQYF. The DNA of the CDR3 is TGTGCCAGCAGCTCATTTCCAGAAAACATTCAGTACTTC.